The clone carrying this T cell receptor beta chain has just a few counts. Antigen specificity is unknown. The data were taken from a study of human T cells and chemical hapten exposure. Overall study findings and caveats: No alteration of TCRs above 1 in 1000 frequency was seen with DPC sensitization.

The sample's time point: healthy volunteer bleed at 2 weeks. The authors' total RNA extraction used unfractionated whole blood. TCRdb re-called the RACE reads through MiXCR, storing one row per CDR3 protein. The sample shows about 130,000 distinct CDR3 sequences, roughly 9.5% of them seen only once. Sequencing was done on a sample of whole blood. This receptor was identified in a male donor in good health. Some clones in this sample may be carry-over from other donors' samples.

CDR3 DNA sequence: TGCAGTGCCATCGGACAGGGTGCCGCTACTAACTATGGCTACACCTTC. Its protein is CSAIGQGAATNYGYTF. The chain is built from TRBV20-1 and TRBJ1-2, with 8 bases fitting TRBD1. Trimming took 6 bases from V and 0 from J; bases not matched to a gene: 12. CDR3 length: 16 residues. CDR1 DFQATT and CDR2 SNEGSKA come from the germline V gene (reference sequence).